A single sample gave rise to the 17 T cell receptor beta chains below, sequenced in a study of blood T cells in healthy people across ages. Next came a second PCR, run for about 6 to 11 cycles, which used a sample-barcoded 5' primer along with a J-beta primer mix. TCRdb reprocessed the 5' RACE reads with MiXCR, giving one entry per CDR3 protein. The data show hundreds of thousands of distinct CDR3 sequences, approximately 30% seen once. Source material: blood. The receptors shown here come from a woman of 80 years or more in good health.

This chain uses TRBV20-1 with TRBJ2-1; D is unclear. The J call is in doubt because the DNA end fits TRBJ2-7 better. The germline CDR1 and CDR2 sequences are DFQATT and SNEGSKA (reference sequence). The CDR3 contains 14 residues. In nucleotides, the CDR3 is TGCAGTGCTGGAGCGACTCCCAACTACAATGAGCAGTACTTC. Translation: CSAGATPNYNEQYF.

Only a few counts were recorded for this clonotype. The CDR3: CASSGRTAGNEKLFF. CDR3 nucleotides: TGTGCCAGCAGTGGGCGGACAGCCGGGAATGAAAAACTGTTTTTT. The V gene is TRBV6-1, the J gene TRBJ1-4; maybe TRBD1 (6 bases). Trimming removed 4 bases at V and 5 bases at J, with 14 bases between. CDR3 length equals 15 residues. Germline loops: CDR1 MNHNS, CDR2 SASEGT.

This clonotype was detected only a few times. The DNA of the CDR3 is TGTGCCAGCAGATTTGAGGGGGCGGTCACTGAAGCTTTCTTT. The encoded protein is CASRFEGAVTEAFF. This rearrangement joins TRBV6-1 to TRBJ1-1, with TRBD1 matching 7 bases. CDR1 is MNHNS, CDR2 SASEGT, per germline. Trimming at V came to 6 bases and at J to 4 bases, leaving 8 bases not matched to a gene. This CDR3 is 14 amino acids long.

This clonotype was observed many times. V gene TRBV7-3 combines with J gene TRBJ2-3; D is ambiguous. Germline V gene data show CDR1 as SGHTA and CDR2 as FQGTGA. The V end lost 1 base, the J end lost 0 bases, and 11 bases lay between the germline ends. This CDR3 region has 16 residues. CDR3 sequence (DNA): TGTGCCAGCAGCTTAAAGGGCAGAACTAGCACAGATACGCAGTATTTT. It specifies CASSLKGRTSTDTQYF.

The sample holds many counts of this clonotype. CDR3 protein: CASSEGTLPYNEQFF. CDR3 in DNA: TGTGCCAGCAGTGAAGGGACCCTACCCTACAATGAGCAGTTCTTC. The chain recombines TRBV2 with TRBJ2-1; D gene unclear. Per germline, CDR1 SNHLY and CDR2 FYNNEI. V was trimmed by 1 base and J by 2 bases, leaving 9 bases between them. This CDR3 contains 15 residues.

The table lists this clonotype with many counts. V and J are TRBV28 and TRBJ1-6; D perhaps matches TRBD1 (5 bases). V was pared by 5 bases and J by 6 bases, with 8 bases between. The CDR3 loop spans 13 amino acids. Germline-derived CDR1 and CDR2 are MDHEN and SYDVKM. DNA of the CDR3: TGTGCCAGCAGTCGGGACCCTAATTCACCCCTCCACTTT. Protein: CASSRDPNSPLHF.

The V gene is TRBV5-1, the J gene TRBJ2-3, with D perhaps TRBD1 (6 bases). This CDR3 spans 16 amino acids. Germline CDR1 is SGHRS and CDR2 is YFSETQ. Trimming removed 0 bases at V and 2 bases at J, with 13 bases between. The CDR3 coding sequence is TGCGCCAGCAGCTTGGTCCCTGCAGGGGCCACAGATACGCAGTATTTT. Translated, it gives CASSLVPAGATDTQYF.

The chain employs TRBV19 and TRBJ2-1, with TRBD2 matching over 13 bases. The V gene end was trimmed by 2 bases and the J gene end by 13 bases; junction bases not matched to a gene: 11. Germline CDR1 reads LNHDA; CDR2 reads SQIVND (reference sequence). The length of the CDR3 is 16 residues. The CDR3, as DNA: TGTGCCAGTAGTATACTGAGGACTAGCGGGGGCCACCTCCAGTTCTTC. It is translated as CASSILRTSGGHLQFF.

This clonotype was seen just once. A much larger clone lies one base from this, so it may be a read error. The J gene is TRBJ2-1, the V gene TRBV7-3; TRBD2 is a possible D gene (6 bases). The CDR3 contains 12 residues. The germline V gene has CDR1 SGHTA and CDR2 FQGTGA. The CDR3 DNA reads as TGTACCAGCGGTTGGGGGGTAGGGGAGCAGTTCTTC. Translation gives CTSGWGVGEQFF.

This clonotype came up a few times. A much larger clonotype is one base distant, so this may be a read error. This chain joins TRBV7-3 and TRBJ2-5; D unresolved. The CDR3 runs to 14 residues. V lost 5 bases to trimming and J lost 13 bases, with 23 bases between them. The germline V gene has CDR1 SGHTA and CDR2 FQGTGA. CDR3 sequence (DNA): TGTGCCAGCAGCCCCCTGGGTTCGGGTTTAGCCCGGTACTTC. This sequence encodes CASSPLGSGLARYF.

This clonotype was counted ten times or more. V and J are TRBV20-1 and TRBJ2-4; the D call may be TRBD1 or TRBD2 (5 bases each). The CDR3 sequence is 13 residues long. CDR1 and CDR2 from the germline V gene are DFQATT and SNEGSKA (reference sequence). Between the trimmed V and J ends, which lost 3 bases and 4 bases, there was a span of 10 bases. The DNA for the CDR3 is TGCAGTGCTAGCCACGAGGGGAAAAACATTCAGTACTTC. Translated: CSASHEGKNIQYF.

This clonotype has at least ten counts. V usage is TRBV5-1 and J usage is TRBJ2-7; TRBD1 matches 8 bases. This CDR3 spans 14 amino acids. V lost 3 bases to trimming and J lost 7 bases; unmatched junction nucleotides: 9. The germline V gene encodes CDR1 SGHRS and CDR2 YFSETQ. The CDR3 region is CASSSAGQGQEQYF. The CDR3 DNA follows: TGCGCCAGCAGCTCCGCAGGACAGGGCCAGGAGCAGTACTTC.

This chain links TRBV5-1 with TRBJ1-2; tentative D call: TRBD1 (6 bases). Trimming pared 0 bases from V and 8 bases from J, leaving 11 bases between. Per the germline V gene, CDR1 is SGHRS and CDR2 is YFSETQ. The CDR3 is made up of 13 amino acids. The CDR3 region has the DNA TGCGCCAGCAGCTTGGCGGGGGCCGGAGGCTACACCTTC. Residues: CASSLAGAGGYTF.

This clonotype was counted many times. The CDR3 sequence is CSASGGDYEQYF. The CDR3, as DNA: TGCAGTGCTAGTGGGGGGGACTACGAGCAGTACTTC. The rearrangement joins TRBV20-1 to TRBJ2-7, with TRBD2 matching 7 bases. The CDR3 length is 12 residues. The V and J ends lost 3 bases and 3 bases, in that order; junction bases with no gene match: 2. CDR1 and CDR2 from the germline V gene are DFQATT and SNEGSKA (reference sequence).

A remark on this clonotype: This may come from a read error, since a much larger clone is one base off. This sequence joins TRBV20-1 and TRBJ2-7; TRBD2 might be the D (5 bases). In germline, CDR1 is DFQATT, CDR2 SNEGSKA (reference sequence). V lost 1 base, J lost 7 bases, and 11 bases lay in between. CDR3 length equals 12 residues. For the CDR3, the DNA is TGCAGTGCTAGAGGAGTAGCGAATGAGCAGTACTTC. It is translated as CSARGVANEQYF.

This clonotype was recorded a few times. The chain carries TRBV4-1 and TRBJ2-2, with TRBD2 matching 7 bases. CDR3 length: 15 amino acids. The ends lost 0 bases at V and 9 bases at J; junction bases unmatched: 7. Germline V gives CDR1 MGHRA, CDR2 YSYEKL. The CDR3: CASSQDGAGDRELFF. The CDR3 DNA sequence: TGCGCCAGCAGCCAAGATGGGGCGGGGGATCGGGAGCTGTTTTTT.

This clonotype was recorded many times. The chain recombines TRBV18 with TRBJ2-7; D is uncertain. V was pared by 3 bases and J by 7 bases, with 13 bases between. The CDR3 is made up of 13 amino acids. CDR1 is KGHSH and CDR2 is LQKENI in the germline V gene. The CDR3 sequence: CASSPGPRREQYF. The CDR3 coding sequence is TGTGCCAGCTCACCCGGACCTCGGCGGGAGCAGTACTTC. The full variable domain, with the rest looked up from reference TRBV18 and TRBJ2-7, is NAGVMQNPRHLVRRRGQEARLRCSPMKGHSHVYWYRQLPEEGLKFMVYLQKENIIDESGMPKERFSAEFPKEGPSILRIQQVVRGDSAAYFCASSPGPRREQYFGPGTRLTVT.